This TCR beta chain was identified in a study of cytomegalovirus exposure and HLA in healthy donors. Findings and caveats of the study: Rates of TCR association differed by HLA locus in a later analysis, with DRB1 highest and HLA-C lowest. CMV serostatus was the only immune exposure information that was available. The study reported that TCR beta sequences accurately predicted HLA-A and HLA-B alleles in most subjects.

The PCR ran on 60 Vbeta and 13 Jbeta primers. Here immunoSEQ multiplex PCR was the method, and the copy in TCRdb shows in-frame clones only, minus some. The sample consists of 43,000 or so clones, 64% of them appearing once. Comments on this clone: Its antigen is unidentified.

Per germline, CDR1 PRHDT and CDR2 FYEKMQ (reference sequence). J gave up 2 bases and V 4 bases, and 7 bases lay outside the gene matches. The CDR3 runs to 15 residues. CMV serostatus was not recorded for this donor. The rearrangement joins TRBV13 to TRBJ2-5; 7 bases agree with TRBD2. The sample consisted of PBMCs. The receptor was isolated from a human donor in good health. The CDR3 reads CASSSLIGGQETQYF. CDR3 sequence (DNA): TGTGCCAGCAGCTCGCTGATCGGGGGGCAAGAGACCCAGTACTTC.